These 27 T cell receptor beta chains were all obtained from the same sample, sequenced in a study of blood T cell repertoires in COVID-19. The protocol was immunoSEQ multiplex PCR, while the TCRdb copy is restricted to in-frame clones and leaves out a portion. The repertoire consists of 100,000 to 150,000 clones, with roughly four fifths occurring once and the leading ten covering about 4%. Input material: peripheral blood. These receptors originate from a woman in her fifties or sixties with acute or convalescent COVID-19.

J is TRBJ1-2 and V is TRBV29-1; TRBD1 might be the D (6 bases). CDR1 and CDR2 (germline): SQVTM, ANQGSEA. Trimming stripped 4 bases from V and 5 bases from J, with 14 bases between. The length of the CDR3 is 13 residues. DNA of the CDR3: TGCAGCGTTGGGCGGGGGGCCAGTTATGGCTACACCTTC. Its protein product is CSVGRGASYGYTF. Based on the CDR3 plus reference TRBV29-1 and TRBJ1-2, the full variable domain is SAVISQKPSRDICQRGTSLTIQCQVDSQVTMMFWYRQQPGQSLTLIATANQGSEATYESGFVIDKFPISRPNLTFSTLTVSNMSPEDSSIYLCSVGRGASYGYTFGSGTRLTVV.

The gene calls are TRBV5-5 and TRBJ2-6, with TRBD2 matching over 14 bases. V trimming: 4 bases; J trimming: 0 bases; junction bases outside the gene matches: 6. From germline, CDR1 is SGHKS and CDR2 YYEKEE (reference sequence). The CDR3 has 19 residues. The CDR3 DNA sequence: TGTGCCAGCAGCCTCGGACTAGCGGGAGGTCGCTCTGGGGCCAACGTCCTGACTTTC. It translates to CASSLGLAGGRSGANVLTF.

J is TRBJ2-7 and V is TRBV2; perhaps TRBD1 as D (6 bases). Germline V gene data show CDR1 as SNHLY and CDR2 as FYNNEI. The germline V and J ends were trimmed by 10 bases and 3 bases, with 10 bases remaining between them. CDR3 length: 11 amino acids. CDR3 nucleotide sequence: TGTGCCACCGGACAGTTCTACGAGCAGTACTTC. Translating gives CATGQFYEQYF.

The chain carries TRBV6-5 and TRBJ1-2; 7 bases align to TRBD1. V lost 4 bases, J lost 5 bases, and 7 bases stayed unmatched. Germline CDR1 reads MNHEY; CDR2 reads SVGAGI. The CDR3 extends over 14 amino acids. In nucleotides, the CDR3 is TGTGCCAGCAGTTTATCCGGGACAGTTTATGGCTACACCTTC. Its protein is CASSLSGTVYGYTF.

The V and J genes are TRBV27 and TRBJ1-4, with TRBD1 matching 8 bases. From germline, CDR1 is MNHEY and CDR2 SMNVEV (reference sequence). Trimming at V came to 2 bases and at J to 8 bases, leaving 4 bases not matched to a gene. The CDR3 consists of 14 residues. DNA of the CDR3: TGTGCCAGCAGTTTAGGGCAGGGGGCAGAAAAACTGTTTTTT. It is translated as CASSLGQGAEKLFF.

This clone was observed once. The chain carries TRBV29-1 and TRBJ2-7, with TRBD1 matching 7 bases. Unmatched junction bases numbered 8, after V lost 6 bases and J lost 0 bases. Per the germline V gene, CDR1 is SQVTM and CDR2 is ANQGSEA. This CDR3 contains 14 residues. The CDR3 nucleotides are TGCAGCGTCGCCCTGGGACAGAACTCCTACGAGCAGTACTTC. Its protein is CSVALGQNSYEQYF.

J is TRBJ1-2 and V is TRBV6-1, with D unclear. The CDR3 contains 16 residues. Germline V gives CDR1 MNHNS, CDR2 SASEGT. Trimming stripped 2 bases from V and 1 base from J, with 14 bases between. The CDR3 nucleotides are TGTGCCAGCAGTGAACCCGGACTCCCTTTTAACTATGGCTACACCTTC. Its translation: CASSEPGLPFNYGYTF.

The V call is TRBV28, the J call TRBJ1-1; tentatively, D is TRBD1 (5 bases). The CDR3 loop spans 14 amino acids. Germline lookup yields CDR1 MDHEN and CDR2 SYDVKM. The germline V and J ends were trimmed by 2 bases and 4 bases, with 11 bases remaining between them. The CDR3 protein is CASSLGGQLTEAFF. The CDR3 DNA reads TGTGCCAGCAGTTTAGGTGGACAACTCACTGAAGCTTTCTTT.

The V call is TRBV7-9, the J call TRBJ2-5; TRBD1 agrees at 9 bases. The CDR3 runs 15 residues. The V gene end was trimmed by 0 bases and the J gene end by 1 base; junction bases not matched to a gene: 0. The germline V gene has CDR1 SEHNR and CDR2 FQNEAQ (reference sequence). The CDR3, as DNA: TGTGCCAGCAGCTTAGCGGGACAGGGCCAAGAGACCCAGTACTTC. It is translated as CASSLAGQGQETQYF.

This chain uses TRBV2 with TRBJ1-4; D is perhaps TRBD1 (6 bases). This CDR3 contains 14 residues. V lost 6 bases, J lost 8 bases, and 16 bases lay in between. Germline V gives CDR1 SNHLY, CDR2 FYNNEI. The CDR3, as DNA: TGTGCCAGCAGGTCGTCGGGGGGCAGAGAAAAACTGTTTTTT. Translation: CASRSSGGREKLFF.

The V and J genes are TRBV5-6 and TRBJ1-2; D unresolved. The CDR3 length is 12 residues. Trimming cost V 1 base and J 3 bases, with 4 bases left between them. Germline V gene data show CDR1 as SGHDT and CDR2 as YYEEEE. CDR3 in DNA: TGTGCCAGCAGCTTGATCGACTATGGCTACACCTTC. Residues: CASSLIDYGYTF.

The chain employs TRBV7-3 and TRBJ2-2; 7 bases line up with TRBD1. Germline V gene lookup returns CDR1 SGHTA and CDR2 FQGTGA. The trim removed 7 bases at V and 2 bases at J, leaving 7 bases unmatched. The CDR3 length is 15 residues. The CDR3 DNA is TGTGCCAGCACCCTTAGGACAGGCAACACCGGGGAGCTGTTTTTT. Protein product: CASTLRTGNTGELFF.

The chain recombines TRBV7-9 with TRBJ1-3; 8 nucleotides match TRBD1. CDR3 size: 15 residues. Trimming at V came to 4 bases and at J to 1 base, leaving 3 bases not matched to a gene. CDR1 is SEHNR and CDR2 is FQNEAQ in the germline V gene (reference sequence). CDR3 residues: CASSSQGASGNTIYF. In DNA, the CDR3 is TGTGCCAGCAGCTCGCAGGGGGCGTCTGGAAACACCATATATTTT. The full variable domain, rest sourced from reference TRBV7-9 and TRBJ1-3, is DTGVSQNPRHKITKRGQNVTFRCDPISEHNRLYWYRQTLGQGPEFLTYFQNEAQLEKSRLLSDRFSAERPKGSFSTLEIQRTEQGDSAMYLCASSSQGASGNTIYFGEGSWLTVV.

The chain couples TRBV5-1 to TRBJ2-1; 9 bases line up with TRBD2. Trimming at V came to 0 bases and at J to 4 bases, leaving 8 bases not matched to a gene. Germline loops: CDR1 SGHRS, CDR2 YFSETQ. The CDR3 has 17 amino acids. CDR3 DNA sequence: TGCGCCAGCAGCTTGGTTAGGGCGGGAGGGAGATACAATGAGCAGTTCTTC. The encoded protein is CASSLVRAGGRYNEQFF.

This rearrangement joins TRBV4-1 to TRBJ1-2, with 7 bases fitting TRBD1. The CDR3 consists of 13 residues. Trimming removed 3 bases from V and 3 bases from J; junction bases left unmatched: 1. CDR1 and CDR2 from the germline V gene are MGHRA and YSYEKL. CDR3 loop: CASSHQGDYGYTF. In DNA, the CDR3 is TGCGCCAGCAGCCATCAGGGGGACTATGGCTACACCTTC.

This clone has just a few counts. This rearrangement joins TRBV25-1 to TRBJ2-5; TRBD2 might be the D (5 bases). CDR3 length equals 13 residues. Germline V gene sequence: CDR1 MGHDK, CDR2 SYGVNS. V lost 4 bases and J lost 5, with 11 bases in between. The CDR3 here is CASSVVGVETQYF. The CDR3 DNA is TGTGCCAGCAGTGTTGTGGGAGTGGAGACCCAGTACTTC.

The chain carries TRBV30 and TRBJ2-1, with 8 bases identical to TRBD2. Per germline, CDR1 GTSNPN and CDR2 SVGIG (reference sequence). The V gene end was trimmed by 3 bases and the J gene end by 6 bases; junction bases not matched to a gene: 7. The CDR3 spans 14 residues. CDR3 DNA sequence: TGTGCCTGGAGCCGACTAGCGCGGGTCAATGAGCAGTTCTTC. Protein sequence: CAWSRLARVNEQFF.

The rearrangement uses TRBV11-2 and TRBJ1-3; maybe TRBD1 (5 bases). The CDR3 length is 17 residues. CDR1 and CDR2 from the germline V gene are SGHAT and FQNNGV. V was clipped by 5 bases and J by 2 bases, with 19 bases between them. The DNA for the CDR3 is TGTGCCAGCAGCCGCGTGGGGTCGGGGGTCCCTGGAAACACCATATATTTT. Translating it yields CASSRVGSGVPGNTIYF. Full variable domain (remainder filled in from reference TRBV11-2 and TRBJ1-3): EAGVAQSPRYKIIEKRQSVAFWCNPISGHATLYWYQQILGQGPKLLIQFQNNGVVDDSQLPKDRFSAERLKGVDSTLKIQPAKLEDSAVYLCASSRVGSGVPGNTIYFGEGSWLTVV.

The rearrangement joins TRBV9 to TRBJ2-3, with a weak D call TRBD1 (6 bases). Trimming shortened V by 4 bases and J by 1 base, and 10 bases separated the two germline ends. The CDR3 has 14 amino acids. Germline assignment: CDR1 SGDLS and CDR2 YYNGEE. The CDR3: CASSTRTGTDTQYF. In DNA form, the CDR3 reads TGTGCCAGCAGCACCCGGACAGGCACAGATACGCAGTATTTT.

The chain couples TRBV6-6 to TRBJ1-1; the D is unclear. The germline V gene encodes CDR1 MNHNY and CDR2 SVGAGI (reference sequence). The CDR3 contains 14 residues. Trimming took 5 bases from V and 1 from J, leaving 11 bases between them. This chain's CDR3 is CASSQLEGNTEAFF. Written as DNA, the CDR3 is TGTGCCAGCAGTCAACTAGAGGGGAACACTGAAGCTTTCTTT.

The CDR3 DNA follows: TGCGCCAGCGGGCGGGAACGCACAGATACGCAGTATTTT. Its protein is CASGRERTDTQYF. This rearrangement joins TRBV10-2 to TRBJ2-3, with D tentatively TRBD2 (6 bases). Trimming took 8 bases from V and 1 from J, leaving 10 bases between them. The CDR3 has 13 residues. Germline V gene data show CDR1 as WSHSY and CDR2 as SAAADI.

This clone appeared a few times. This chain uses TRBV5-5 with TRBJ1-6, with D perhaps TRBD1 (5 bases). The V end was cut by 0 bases, the J end by 14 bases, with 15 bases between. CDR1 and CDR2 from the germline V gene are SGHKS and YYEKEE (reference sequence). This CDR3 region has 14 residues. The CDR3 bases are TGTGCCAGCAGCTTGGTCGCAGGGAGCGGGACCCTCCACTTT. As protein: CASSLVAGSGTLHF. The full variable domain, with the rest looked up from reference TRBV5-5 and TRBJ1-6, is DAGVTQSPTHLIKTRGQQVTLRCSPISGHKSVSWYQQVLGQGPQFIFQYYEKEERGRGNFPDRFSARQFPNYSSELNVNALLLGDSALYLCASSLVAGSGTLHFGNGTRLTVT.

This sequence joins TRBV3-1 (or the pseudogene TRBV3-2) and TRBJ1-2; D is perhaps TRBD1 (6 bases). V was pared by 1 base and J by 8 bases, with 17 bases between. This CDR3 is built from 15 residues. Germline CDR1 LGHDT, CDR2 YNNKEL (reference sequence). CDR3 nucleotides: TGTGCCAGCAGCCAAGTTGGCCAGGGGAGAGGCGGCTACACCTTC. It specifies CASSQVGQGRGGYTF.

This chain joins TRBV6-5 and TRBJ1-5; D possibly corresponds to TRBD1 (6 bases). This CDR3 contains 15 residues. Germline CDR1 MNHEY, CDR2 SVGAGI. Trimming cost V 6 bases and J 0 bases, with 12 bases left between them. The CDR3 region is CASSDTGSSNQPQHF. CDR3 bases: TGTGCCAGCAGCGATACAGGGAGTAGCAATCAGCCCCAGCATTTT.

The rearrangement links TRBV10-2 to TRBJ1-2; no firm D call. CDR3 length: 14 amino acids. Germline V gene sequence: CDR1 WSHSY, CDR2 SAAADI. Trimming pared 0 bases from V and 3 bases from J, leaving 8 bases between. The CDR3 nucleotides read TGCGCCAGCAGTGAGTCGGGCAGGTACTATGGCTACACCTTC. It codes for CASSESGRYYGYTF.

This chain uses TRBV28 with TRBJ2-7; D might be TRBD2 (5 bases). V was pared by 5 bases and J by 7 bases, with 12 bases between. Germline V gene lookup returns CDR1 MDHEN and CDR2 SYDVKM. The CDR3 runs to 12 residues. CDR3 in DNA: TGTGCCAGCAGTCCCTATCGGAGGGAGCAGTACTTC. It is translated as CASSPYRREQYF.

Comments on this clone: Other nucleotide sequences from this sample produce the same CDR3. This chain links TRBV7-2 with TRBJ1-1; perhaps TRBD1 as D (6 bases). From germline, CDR1 is SGHTA and CDR2 FQGNSA. Trimming took 5 bases from V and 1 from J, leaving 8 bases between them. This CDR3 is built from 13 residues. CDR3 sequence (DNA): TGTGCCAGCAGCCTCAGGGGGAACACTGAAGCTTTCTTT. Translating it yields CASSLRGNTEAFF.